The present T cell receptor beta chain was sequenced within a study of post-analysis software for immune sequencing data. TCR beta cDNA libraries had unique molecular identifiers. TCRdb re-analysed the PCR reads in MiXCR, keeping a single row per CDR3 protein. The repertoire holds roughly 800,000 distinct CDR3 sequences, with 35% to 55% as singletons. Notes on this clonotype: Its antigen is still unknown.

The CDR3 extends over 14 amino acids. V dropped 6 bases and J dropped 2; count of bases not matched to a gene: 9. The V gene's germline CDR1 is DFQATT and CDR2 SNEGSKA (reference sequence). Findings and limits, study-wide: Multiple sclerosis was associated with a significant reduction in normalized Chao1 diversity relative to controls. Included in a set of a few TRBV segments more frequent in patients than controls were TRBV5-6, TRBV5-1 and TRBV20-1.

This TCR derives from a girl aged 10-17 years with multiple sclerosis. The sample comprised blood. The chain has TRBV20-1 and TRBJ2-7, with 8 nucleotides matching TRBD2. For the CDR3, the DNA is TGCAGTGCGCCTAGGTCGGGGGGGGCCTACGAGCAGTACTTC. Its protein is CSAPRSGGAYEQYF.